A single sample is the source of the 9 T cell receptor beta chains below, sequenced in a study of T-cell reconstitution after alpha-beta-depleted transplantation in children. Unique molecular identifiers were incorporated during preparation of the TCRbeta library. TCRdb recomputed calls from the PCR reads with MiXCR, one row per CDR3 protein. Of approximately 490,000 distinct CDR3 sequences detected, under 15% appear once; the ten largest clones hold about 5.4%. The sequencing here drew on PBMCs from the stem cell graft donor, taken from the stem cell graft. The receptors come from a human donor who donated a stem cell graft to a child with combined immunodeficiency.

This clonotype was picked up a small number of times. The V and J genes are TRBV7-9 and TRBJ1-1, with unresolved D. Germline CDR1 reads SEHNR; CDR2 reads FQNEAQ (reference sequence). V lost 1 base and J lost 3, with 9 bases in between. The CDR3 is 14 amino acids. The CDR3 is CASSLVRGDTEAFF. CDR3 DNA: TGTGCCAGCAGCTTAGTTCGGGGAGACACTGAAGCTTTCTTT.

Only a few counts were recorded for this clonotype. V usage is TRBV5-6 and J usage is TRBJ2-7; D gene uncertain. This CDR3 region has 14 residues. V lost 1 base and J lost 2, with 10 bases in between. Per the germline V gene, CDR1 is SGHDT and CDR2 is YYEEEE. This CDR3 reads CASSLSAGTYEQYF. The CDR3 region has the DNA TGTGCCAGCAGCTTGAGCGCAGGAACCTACGAGCAGTACTTC.

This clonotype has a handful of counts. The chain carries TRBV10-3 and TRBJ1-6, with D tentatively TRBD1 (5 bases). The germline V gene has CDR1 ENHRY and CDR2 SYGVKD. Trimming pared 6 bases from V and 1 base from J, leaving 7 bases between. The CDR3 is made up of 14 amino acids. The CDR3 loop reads CAISRQSYNSPLHF. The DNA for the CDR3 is TGTGCCATCAGCCGACAGTCCTATAATTCACCCCTCCACTTT.

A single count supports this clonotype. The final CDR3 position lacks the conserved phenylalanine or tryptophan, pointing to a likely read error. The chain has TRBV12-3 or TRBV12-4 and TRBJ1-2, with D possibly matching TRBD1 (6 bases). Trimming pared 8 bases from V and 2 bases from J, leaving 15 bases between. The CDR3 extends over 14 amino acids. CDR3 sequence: CASVPDRHNYGYTY. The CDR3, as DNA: TGTGCCAGCGTCCCAGACAGGCACAACTATGGCTACACCTAC.

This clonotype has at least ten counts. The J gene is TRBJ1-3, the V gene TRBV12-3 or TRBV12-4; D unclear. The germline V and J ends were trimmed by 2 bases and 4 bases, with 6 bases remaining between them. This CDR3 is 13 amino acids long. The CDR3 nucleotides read TGTGCCAGCAGTTTAAACCGGGGAAACACCATATATTTT. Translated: CASSLNRGNTIYF.

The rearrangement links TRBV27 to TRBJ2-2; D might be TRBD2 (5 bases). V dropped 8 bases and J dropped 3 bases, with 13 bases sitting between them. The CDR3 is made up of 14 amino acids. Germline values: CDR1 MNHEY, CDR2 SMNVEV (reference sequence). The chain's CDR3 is CASRRQIYTGELFF. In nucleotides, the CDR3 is TGTGCCAGCCGGAGGCAGATTTACACCGGGGAGCTGTTTTTT.

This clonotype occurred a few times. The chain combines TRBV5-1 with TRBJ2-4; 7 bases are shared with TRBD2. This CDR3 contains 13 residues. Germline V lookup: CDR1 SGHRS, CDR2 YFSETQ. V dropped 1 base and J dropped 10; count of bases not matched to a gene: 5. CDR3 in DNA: TGCGCCAGCAGCTTGTCGGGACTAAAGATTCAGTACTTC. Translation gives CASSLSGLKIQYF.

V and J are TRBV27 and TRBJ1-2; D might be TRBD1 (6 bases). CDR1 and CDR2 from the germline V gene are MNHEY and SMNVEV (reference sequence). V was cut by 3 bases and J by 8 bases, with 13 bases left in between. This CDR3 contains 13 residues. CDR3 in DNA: TGTGCCAGCAGTTTGTTTGGGGGCGACGGCTACACCTTC. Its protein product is CASSLFGGDGYTF.

CDR3 DNA sequence: TGTGCCAGCCGACTAGCGGGAGGGCGGAATGAGCAGTTCTTC. It translates to CASRLAGGRNEQFF. The V call is TRBV27, the J call TRBJ2-1; 14 nucleotides line up with TRBD2. Trimming cost V 8 bases and J 7 bases; bases outside gene matches: 4. CDR1 and CDR2 from the germline V gene are MNHEY and SMNVEV (reference sequence). This CDR3 comprises 14 residues.